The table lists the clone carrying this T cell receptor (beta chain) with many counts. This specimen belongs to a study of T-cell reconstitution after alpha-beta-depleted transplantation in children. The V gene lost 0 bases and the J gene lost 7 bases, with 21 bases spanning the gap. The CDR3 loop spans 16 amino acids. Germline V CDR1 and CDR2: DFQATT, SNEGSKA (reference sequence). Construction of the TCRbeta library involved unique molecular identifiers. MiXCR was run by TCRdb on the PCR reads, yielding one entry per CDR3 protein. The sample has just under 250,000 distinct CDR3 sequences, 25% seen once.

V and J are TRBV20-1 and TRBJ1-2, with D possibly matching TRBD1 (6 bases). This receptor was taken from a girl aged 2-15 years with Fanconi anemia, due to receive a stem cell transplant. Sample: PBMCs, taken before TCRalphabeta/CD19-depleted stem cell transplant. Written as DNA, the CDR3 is TGCAGTGCTAGAGATAAGCGGAGGGGGGTATATGGTGGCTACACCTTC. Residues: CSARDKRRGVYGGYTF.